This is a list of T cell receptor beta chains from one sample in a study of cytomegalovirus exposure and HLA in healthy donors. Assay used: immunoSEQ multiplex PCR; TCRdb lists only in-frame clones, some missing. The sample includes about 180,000 clones, roughly 79% of them seen just once. The material sequenced was PBMCs. The receptors stem from a male donor in good health and CMV-seronegative. Each CDR3 is given with its conserved first and last residue. Each record gives: V gene, clone size, J gene, D gene, CDR3 protein, CDR3 DNA. A D gene is named only where the DNA matches it firmly. A row's size may be missing; if present it is once, few, many or a size class.

V: TRBV18
size: NA
J: TRBJ1-5
D: NA
CDR3: CASSPRTDQPQHF
DNA: TGTGCCAGCTCACCCAGGACAGATCAGCCCCAGCATTTT

V: TRBV4-1
size: NA
J: TRBJ1-5
D: NA
CDR3: CASSQDPLRISNQPQHF
DNA: TGCGCCAGCAGCCAAGACCCTCTGAGGATTAGCAATCAGCCCCAGCATTTT

V: TRBV28
size: NA
J: TRBJ2-1
D: TRBD2
CDR3: CASTPPLAGGGEQFF
DNA: TGTGCCAGCACTCCCCCCCTAGCGGGAGGGGGTGAGCAGTTCTTC

V: TRBV5-4
size: few
J: TRBJ2-1
D: TRBD2
CDR3: CASSPPGLDSYNEQFF
DNA: TGTGCCAGCAGTCCACCGGGACTAGACTCCTACAATGAGCAGTTCTTC

V: TRBV25-1
size: few
J: TRBJ2-1
D: TRBD2
CDR3: CASSEGLASGDEQFF
DNA: TGTGCCAGCAGTGAAGGACTAGCGAGTGGCGATGAGCAGTTCTTC

V: TRBV5-1
size: NA
J: TRBJ1-6
D: NA
CDR3: CASSLDGYNSPLHF
DNA: TGCGCCAGCAGCTTGGACGGCTATAATTCACCCCTCCACTTT

V: TRBV6-5
size: once
J: TRBJ2-5
D: NA
CDR3: CASSYGGHPQETQYF
DNA: TGTGCCAGCAGTTACGGGGGCCACCCCCAAGAGACCCAGTACTTC

V: TRBV28
size: NA
J: TRBJ1-5
D: TRBD1
CDR3: CASSFTGEQPQHF
DNA: TGTGCCAGCAGTTTTACAGGGGAACAGCCCCAGCATTTT

V: TRBV6-5
size: NA
J: TRBJ1-2
D: NA
CDR3: CASSSDQGGYGYTF
DNA: TGTGCCAGCAGTTCCGACCAGGGAGGCTATGGCTACACCTTC

V: TRBV5-4
size: NA
J: TRBJ2-1
D: TRBD1
CDR3: CASSSRTGGVHEQFF
DNA: TGTGCCAGCAGCTCCAGGACAGGGGGTGTGCATGAGCAGTTCTTC

V: TRBV29-1
size: NA
J: TRBJ1-2
D: NA
CDR3: CSVGGQAGYTF
DNA: TGCAGCGTTGGGGGGCAGGCTGGCTACACCTTC

V: TRBV30
size: NA
J: TRBJ2-7
D: TRBD1
CDR3: CAWKQGAYEQYF
DNA: TGTGCCTGGAAACAGGGGGCTTACGAGCAGTACTTC

V: TRBV4-3
size: NA
J: TRBJ2-7
D: NA
CDR3: CASSQDWDTSYEQYF
DNA: TGCGCCAGCAGCCAAGATTGGGACACATCCTACGAGCAGTACTTC

V: TRBV6-1
size: NA
J: TRBJ1-6
D: NA
CDR3: CASSEAGVYNSPLHF
DNA: TGTGCCAGCAGTGAAGCAGGGGTCTATAATTCACCCCTCCACTTT

V: TRBV29-1
size: NA
J: TRBJ2-1
D: NA
CDR3: CSAYLVREQFF
DNA: TGCAGCGCTTACCTAGTACGTGAGCAGTTCTTC

V: TRBV6-6
size: NA
J: TRBJ2-7
D: TRBD2
CDR3: CASRKRIAGSSYEQYF
DNA: TGTGCCAGCAGAAAGAGAATAGCGGGGAGCTCCTACGAGCAGTACTTC

V: TRBV11-2
size: NA
J: TRBJ2-7
D: NA
CDR3: CASSLGTTSSEQYF
DNA: TGTGCCAGCAGCTTAGGGACTACCTCCTCCGAGCAGTACTTC

V: TRBV25-1
size: NA
J: TRBJ1-5
D: NA
CDR3: CASSVLYQPQHF
DNA: TGTGCCAGCAGTGTTCTTTATCAGCCCCAGCATTTT

V: TRBV4-3
size: NA
J: TRBJ2-3
D: TRBD2
CDR3: CASSPGSGRVTDTQYF
DNA: TGCGCCAGCAGCCCTGGTAGCGGGAGGGTCACAGATACGCAGTATTTT

V: TRBV27
size: few
J: TRBJ2-5
D: TRBD2
CDR3: CATPTSGRGWETQYF
DNA: TGTGCCACCCCGACTAGCGGGAGGGGTTGGGAGACCCAGTACTTC

V: TRBV28
size: NA
J: TRBJ2-1
D: TRBD1
CDR3: CASSDLEGAGGYNEQFF
DNA: TGTGCCAGCAGTGACCTCGAAGGGGCAGGGGGTTACAATGAGCAGTTCTTC

V: TRBV29-1
size: NA
J: TRBJ1-1
D: NA
CDR3: CSVAPSGRNTEAFF
DNA: TGCAGCGTTGCACCCTCAGGGCGGAACACTGAAGCTTTCTTT

V: TRBV6-1
size: NA
J: TRBJ2-2
D: TRBD1
CDR3: CASSEEGRGWTGITGELFF
DNA: TGTGCCAGCAGTGAAGAAGGGCGCGGGTGGACAGGGATCACCGGGGAGCTGTTTTTT

V: TRBV28
size: NA
J: TRBJ1-4
D: NA
CDR3: CASSPPGGGNEKLFF
DNA: TGTGCCAGCAGTCCGCCGGGGGGGGGCAATGAAAAACTGTTTTTT

V: TRBV28
size: NA
J: TRBJ2-6
D: TRBD2
CDR3: CASASGLGGANVLTF
DNA: TGTGCCAGCGCTAGCGGTTTGGGTGGGGCCAACGTCCTGACTTTC

V: TRBV7-2
size: once
J: TRBJ1-1
D: NA
CDR3: CASSLASGGGTEAFF
DNA: TGTGCCAGCAGCTTAGCGTCGGGGGGAGGCACTGAAGCTTTCTTT

V: TRBV7-2
size: NA
J: TRBJ2-1
D: NA
CDR3: CASSLGGLLYNEQFF
DNA: TGTGCCAGCAGCTTGGGAGGACTTCTCTACAATGAGCAGTTCTTC

V: TRBV30
size: NA
J: TRBJ1-5
D: NA
CDR3: CAWSAPGNLNQPQHF
DNA: TGTGCCTGGAGTGCACCGGGAAACTTAAATCAGCCCCAGCATTTT

V: TRBV6-1
size: NA
J: TRBJ2-1
D: NA
CDR3: CASSLLVF
DNA: TGTGCCAGCAGCCTCCTCGTCTTC

V: TRBV28
size: NA
J: TRBJ2-1
D: TRBD1
CDR3: CASISGQGAEQFF
DNA: TGTGCCAGCATCTCGGGACAGGGAGCTGAGCAGTTCTTC

V: TRBV5-1
size: few
J: TRBJ1-4
D: TRBD1
CDR3: CASSFQGQFNEKLFF
DNA: TGCGCCAGCAGCTTTCAGGGACAGTTTAATGAAAAACTGTTTTTT

V: TRBV28
size: NA
J: TRBJ1-2
D: TRBD1
CDR3: CASSLKGAGGYTF
DNA: TGTGCCAGCAGTTTAAAGGGGGCGGGCGGCTACACCTTC

V: TRBV19
size: NA
J: TRBJ1-5
D: NA
CDR3: CASAEVLSNQPQHF
DNA: TGTGCCAGTGCGGAGGTACTGAGCAATCAGCCCCAGCATTTT

V: TRBV6-6
size: NA
J: TRBJ1-5
D: NA
CDR3: CASSHQGGPQHF
DNA: TGTGCCAGCAGCCACCAGGGTGGACCCCAGCATTTT

V: TRBV6-1
size: once
J: TRBJ1-2
D: NA
CDR3: CASSTEYGYTF
DNA: TGTGCCAGCTCGACAGAGTATGGCTACACCTTC

V: TRBV6-1
size: NA
J: TRBJ2-7
D: NA
CDR3: CASSPQGQAPYEQYF
DNA: TGTGCCAGCAGCCCACAGGGCCAGGCCCCCTACGAGCAGTACTTC

V: TRBV28
size: NA
J: TRBJ2-7
D: NA
CDR3: CASSPFTYEQYF
DNA: TGTGCCAGCAGTCCATTCACCTACGAGCAGTACTTC